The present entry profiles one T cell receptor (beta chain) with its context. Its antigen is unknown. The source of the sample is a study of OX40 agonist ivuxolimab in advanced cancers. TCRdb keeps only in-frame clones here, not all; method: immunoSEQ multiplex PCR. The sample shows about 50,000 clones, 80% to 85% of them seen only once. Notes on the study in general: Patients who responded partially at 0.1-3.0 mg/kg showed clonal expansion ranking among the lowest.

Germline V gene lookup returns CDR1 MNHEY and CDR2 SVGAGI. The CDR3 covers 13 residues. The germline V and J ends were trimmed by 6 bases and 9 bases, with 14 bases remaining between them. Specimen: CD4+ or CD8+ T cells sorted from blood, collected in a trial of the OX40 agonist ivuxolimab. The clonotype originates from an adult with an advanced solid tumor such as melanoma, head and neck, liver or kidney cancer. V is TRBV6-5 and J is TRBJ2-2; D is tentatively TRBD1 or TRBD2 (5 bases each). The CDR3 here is CASSQDRGWELFF. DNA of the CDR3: TGTGCCAGCAGCCAGGACCGGGGCTGGGAGCTGTTTTTT.